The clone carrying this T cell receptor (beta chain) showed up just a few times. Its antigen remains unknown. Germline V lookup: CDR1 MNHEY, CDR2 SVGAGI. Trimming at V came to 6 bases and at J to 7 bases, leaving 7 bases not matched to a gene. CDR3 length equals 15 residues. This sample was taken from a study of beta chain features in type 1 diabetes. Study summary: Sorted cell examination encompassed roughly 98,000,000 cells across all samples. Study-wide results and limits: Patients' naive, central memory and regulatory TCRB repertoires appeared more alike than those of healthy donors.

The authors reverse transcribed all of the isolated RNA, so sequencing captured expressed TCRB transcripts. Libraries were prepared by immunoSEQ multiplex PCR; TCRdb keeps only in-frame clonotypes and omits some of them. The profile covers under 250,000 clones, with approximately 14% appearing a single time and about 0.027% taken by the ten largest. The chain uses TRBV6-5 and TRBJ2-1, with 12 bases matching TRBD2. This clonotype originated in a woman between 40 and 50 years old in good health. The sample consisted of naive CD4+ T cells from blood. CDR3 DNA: TGTGCCAGCAGACGTACTAGCGGGGGGTGGAATGAGCAGTTCTTC. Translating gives CASRRTSGGWNEQFF.